This T cell receptor (beta chain) was identified during a study of blood T cell repertoires in COVID-19. Overall study context: Samples representing acute and convalescent COVID-19 were sourced from the United States, Italy and Spain. In each case, the material was cDNA or gDNA derived from T cells, B-cell-depleted T cells, or PBMCs.

Measured with immunoSEQ multiplex PCR; TCRdb has only the in-frame clones, and not every one. The profile shows roughly 63,000 clones, more than 75% of them singletons. J lost 5 bases, V lost 6 bases, and 6 bases had no gene match. Germline CDR1 and CDR2: MNHEY and SVGAGI. This CDR3 is 14 amino acids long. The origin of this receptor is a man older than 75 with acute or convalescent COVID-19. This rearrangement joins TRBV6-5 to TRBJ1-4, with 7 bases identical to TRBD1. Specimen: peripheral blood. The CDR3 region has the DNA TGTGCCAGCAGCGCGGGACAGCGGAATGAAAAACTGTTTTTT. Amino acid sequence: CASSAGQRNEKLFF.